The clone carrying this TCR beta chain was detected a few times. This sample was included in a study of T-cell reconstitution after alpha-beta-depleted transplantation in children. Unique molecular identifiers were incorporated during preparation of the TCRbeta library. Each CDR3 protein is one row after TCRdb ran MiXCR on the PCR reads. The repertoire consists of about 500,000 distinct CDR3 sequences, with approximately 29% occurring once and the leading ten covering under 3%. Germline-derived CDR1 and CDR2 are LGHNA and YNFKEQ. The CDR3 consists of 15 residues. Trimming left V 0 bases short and J 2 bases short, with 9 bases between.

This sequence originates from a human donor who donated a stem cell graft to a child with aplastic anemia. This sample comprised PBMCs from the stem cell graft donor, obtained from the stem cell graft. The chain employs TRBV4-2 and TRBJ2-3; D is unresolved. DNA for the CDR3: TGTGCCAGCAGCCAAGATCCAAATCCCACAGATACGCAGTATTTT. Its translation: CASSQDPNPTDTQYF.